Each of the 29 T cell receptor beta chains below was sequenced from the same sample in a study of regulatory T cells in long-lasting Graves disease. Construction of TCR beta libraries relied on iRepertoire HTBI primers and on Arm-PCR targeting CDR3 regions. MiXCR, applied by TCRdb to the multiplex PCR reads, yields one record per CDR3 protein. The sample shows roughly 430,000 distinct CDR3 sequences, 21% of them seen only once. The time point: persistent/refractory GD, antithyroid drugs over 5 years with positive TRAb. PBMC-derived RNA was used for the TCR library. Here the sequenced sample was peripheral blood mononuclear cells (PBMCs), taken when the disease was refractory, from a patient treated with antithyroid drugs. All receptors derive from a female donor with Graves disease.

This clonotype was counted at least ten times. J is TRBJ2-7 and V is TRBV6-1; TRBD2 matches at 10 bases. This CDR3 is 14 amino acids long. V was clipped by 6 bases and J by 6 bases; unmatched bases: 8. CDR1 and CDR2 (germline): MNHNS, SASEGT. CDR3 sequence: CASRPGTSDAEQYF. CDR3 nucleotides: TGTGCCAGCAGACCCGGGACTAGCGATGCCGAGCAGTACTTC.

This clonotype appeared a single time. A much larger clone differs by one base, so this may be a read error. V gene TRBV7-2 combines with J gene TRBJ1-6; tentatively, D is TRBD1 (5 bases). The V end was cut by 3 bases, the J end by 7 bases, with 10 bases between. CDR1 is SGHTA, CDR2 FQGNSA, per germline. There are 14 residues in the CDR3. DNA of the CDR3: TGTGCCAGCAGCTTGGGGGTCCCCAATTCACCCCTCCACTTT. Amino acid sequence: CASSLGVPNSPLHF.

The sample holds many counts of this clonotype. The chain carries TRBV15 and TRBJ2-4; 14 bases map to TRBD2. V was pared by 3 bases and J by 1 base, with 11 bases of the junction left unmatched. The CDR3 totals 20 residues. Germline loops: CDR1 LNHNV, CDR2 YYDKDF (reference sequence). In DNA, the CDR3 is TGTGCCACCAGCAGGCTGGTAGGGACTAGCGGGAGAGGGGCCAAAAACATTCAGTACTTC. This gives the protein CATSRLVGTSGRGAKNIQYF. The variable domain in full, with the rest retrieved from reference TRBV15 and TRBJ2-4, is DAMVIQNPRYQVTQFGKPVTLSCSQTLNHNVMYWYQQKSSQAPKLLFHYYDKDFNNEADTPDNFQSRRPNTSFCFLDIRSPGLGDTAMYLCATSRLVGTSGRGAKNIQYFGAGTRLSVL.

The rearrangement links TRBV4-1 to TRBJ2-7; no clear D gene. Germline V lookup: CDR1 MGHRA, CDR2 YSYEKL. The CDR3 totals 14 residues. The V end was cut by 2 bases, the J end by 0 bases, with 8 bases between. The CDR3 DNA sequence: TGCGCCAGCAGCCAATCGCCCCTCTCCTACGAGCAGTACTTC. Protein product: CASSQSPLSYEQYF.

In regard to this clonotype: A read error may be the cause here, since a much bigger clone is one base away. The V gene is TRBV10-3, the J gene TRBJ2-7; D gene unclear. Between the trimmed V and J ends, which lost 8 bases and 4 bases, there was a span of 18 bases. Germline-derived CDR1 and CDR2 are ENHRY and SYGVKD. The CDR3 is 14 amino acids. The CDR3 DNA reads as TGTGCCATCGGTGTGGTTGGTCCAACATACGAGCAGTACTTC. It yields the protein CAIGVVGPTYEQYF.

This clonotype was picked up a small number of times. The chain has TRBV28 and TRBJ2-3, with D hard to call. The germline CDR1 and CDR2 sequences are MDHEN and SYDVKM. The CDR3 has 12 amino acids. Deletions cut 5 bases from V and 6 bases from J, with 9 bases between. CDR3 in amino acids: CASSPFDDTQYF. The CDR3 DNA sequence: TGTGCCAGCAGTCCATTCGATGATACGCAGTATTTT. Drawing the rest from reference TRBV28 and TRBJ2-3, the complete variable domain is DVKVTQSSRYLVKRTGEKVFLECVQDMDHENMFWYRQDPGLGLRLIYFSYDVKMKEKGDIPEGYSVSREKKERFSLILESASTNQTSMYLCASSPFDDTQYFGPGTRLTVL.

This clonotype was recorded many times. The CDR3 DNA follows: TGTGCCAGCAGTTTAGTCGGAAACACCGGGGAGCTGTTTTTT. Its protein is CASSLVGNTGELFF. The V call is TRBV27, the J call TRBJ2-2; D unresolved. The CDR3 runs to 14 residues. CDR1 and CDR2 from the germline V gene are MNHEY and SMNVEV (reference sequence). Trimming took off 2 bases at V and 2 bases at J, with 6 bases between the two ends.

This clonotype came up many times. J is TRBJ1-5 and V is TRBV27, with 7 bases matching TRBD1. The J segment lost 4 bases and the V segment lost 7 bases, leaving 4 bases of the junction unmatched. The CDR3 is made up of 13 amino acids. Germline CDR1 and CDR2: MNHEY and SMNVEV (reference sequence). The CDR3 loop reads CASTKTGNQPQHF. The DNA for the CDR3 is TGTGCCAGCACCAAGACAGGGAATCAGCCCCAGCATTTT.

The chain employs TRBV13 and TRBJ2-7, with 7 bases that match TRBD2. The length of the CDR3 is 14 residues. Germline V gene data show CDR1 as PRHDT and CDR2 as FYEKMQ (reference sequence). The ends lost 1 base at V and 2 bases at J; junction bases unmatched: 2. CDR3 nucleotide sequence: TGTGCCAGCAGCTTAGAGCGGGACCCCTACGAGCAGTACTTC. It codes for CASSLERDPYEQYF.

V is TRBV27 and J is TRBJ1-5, with D perhaps matching TRBD1 (6 bases). V was cut by 0 bases and J by 5 bases, with 14 bases left in between. CDR1 is MNHEY and CDR2 is SMNVEV in the germline V gene (reference sequence). CDR3 length equals 16 residues. The CDR3 loop reads CASSLSRGRIDQPQHF. The CDR3 DNA is TGTGCCAGCAGTTTATCCAGGGGTCGAATAGATCAGCCCCAGCATTTT.

The rearrangement links TRBV5-1 to TRBJ1-4; TRBD1 aligns across 7 bases. With 3 bases clipped from V and 8 bases from J, the junction kept 7 bases outside the gene matches. The CDR3 has 14 residues. Germline lookup yields CDR1 SGHRS and CDR2 YFSETQ. CDR3 protein: CASSSGQVEEKLFF. The CDR3 nucleotides are TGCGCCAGCAGCTCTGGACAGGTAGAGGAAAAACTGTTTTTT.

Concerning this clonotype: One base away lies a much larger clone, so this may be a sequencing read error. The V and J genes are TRBV6-1 and TRBJ2-5, with 7 positions matching TRBD1. The CDR3 contains 15 residues. V lost 5 bases and J lost 4; bases outside the gene matches: 10. From germline, CDR1 is MNHNS and CDR2 SASEGT. The DNA of the CDR3 is TGTGCCAGCAGTCACAGGGGCCCAACGGGAGAGACCCAGTACTTC. Amino acids: CASSHRGPTGETQYF.

Ten or more counts support this clonotype. The gene calls are TRBV25-1 and TRBJ2-7; 10 bases line up with TRBD1. CDR1 and CDR2 from the germline V gene are MGHDK and SYGVNS. V was pared by 8 bases and J by 5 bases, with 12 bases of the junction left unmatched. This CDR3 has 15 amino acids. The CDR3 bases are TGTGCCAGCTCCCCCGGGGGGACAGGGGAAAACGAGCAGTACTTC. It yields the protein CASSPGGTGENEQYF.

This clonotype was counted a few times. The chain carries TRBV6-2 or TRBV6-3 and TRBJ2-1, with D unclear. The germline V and J ends were trimmed by 0 bases and 9 bases, with 15 bases remaining between them. The germline V gene encodes CDR1 MNHEY and CDR2 SVGEGT. There are 15 residues in the CDR3. CDR3 loop: CASSYSNFPGLEQFF. Here the CDR3 DNA reads TGTGCCAGCAGTTACTCGAACTTTCCGGGCCTTGAGCAGTTCTTC.

This clonotype was seen only a few times. CDR3 sequence: CASSPSGGNEQYF. The CDR3 DNA is TGTGCCAGCAGCCCCTCCGGCGGAAACGAGCAGTACTTC. V usage is TRBV3-1 and J usage is TRBJ2-7; D gene unclear. The CDR3 consists of 13 residues. Trimming removed 4 bases at V and 5 bases at J, with 12 bases between. Germline-derived CDR1 and CDR2 are LGHDT and YNNKEL (reference sequence).

This clonotype was found many times. The chain uses TRBV7-2 and TRBJ2-2; D unresolved. The CDR3 spans 13 residues. V was clipped by 1 base and J by 4 bases, with 4 bases between them. CDR1 is SGHTA and CDR2 is FQGNSA in the germline V gene. The DNA for the CDR3 is TGTGCCAGCAGCTTAGTCTTCACCGGGGAGCTGTTTTTT. It codes for CASSLVFTGELFF.

This rearrangement joins TRBV19 to TRBJ1-5; unclear D gene. Germline V gene sequence: CDR1 LNHDA, CDR2 SQIVND (reference sequence). The CDR3 runs to 14 residues. With 2 bases removed from V and 3 bases from J, the gap between germline ends came to 8 bases. DNA of the CDR3: TGTGCCAGTAGTATACCCCCGACCAATCAGCCCCAGCATTTT. It codes for CASSIPPTNQPQHF. Full variable domain (missing parts from reference TRBV19 and TRBJ1-5): DGGITQSPKYLFRKEGQNVTLSCEQNLNHDAMYWYRQDPGQGLRLIYYSQIVNDFQKGDIAEGYSVSREKKESFPLTVTSAQKNPTAFYLCASSIPPTNQPQHFGDGTRLSIL.

There are a few counts of this clonotype. The chain couples TRBV7-7 to TRBJ2-5; 9 positions match TRBD1. The CDR3 sequence is 15 residues long. J lost 7 bases, V lost 5 bases, and 11 bases had no gene match. Germline V gene sequence: CDR1 SSHAT, CDR2 FNYEAQ (reference sequence). This chain's CDR3 is CASSPGTGSLRTQYF. The CDR3 bases are TGTGCCAGCAGCCCCGGGACAGGGTCCTTGAGGACCCAGTACTTC.

This rearrangement joins TRBV20-1 to TRBJ2-5; TRBD2 is a possible D gene (6 bases). CDR3 size: 14 residues. CDR1 is DFQATT and CDR2 is SNEGSKA in the germline V gene (reference sequence). The V end lost 5 bases, the J end lost 5 bases, and 18 bases lay between the germline ends. The CDR3 here is CSAGLPPGVETQYF. In DNA, the CDR3 is TGCAGTGCTGGGTTACCCCCGGGAGTGGAGACCCAGTACTTC.

This clonotype was detected many times. The chain combines TRBV7-2 with TRBJ2-7; TRBD2 agrees at 8 bases. This CDR3 has 16 amino acids. The V gene's germline CDR1 is SGHTA and CDR2 FQGNSA. The J segment lost 0 bases and the V segment lost 1 base, leaving 5 bases of the junction unmatched. CDR3 nucleotides: TGTGCCAGCAGCTTAGTTGGCGGGAGGAGCTCCTACGAGCAGTACTTC. It translates to CASSLVGGRSSYEQYF.

Comment on this clonotype: A read error is possible here, since a much larger clone lies one base away. Since the CDR3 does not end with the conserved phenylalanine or tryptophan, this likely comes from a read error. The gene calls are TRBV7-6 and TRBJ2-2; TRBD1 is a possible D gene (5 bases). CDR3 size: 13 residues. CDR1 and CDR2 from the germline V gene are SGHVS and FNYEAQ. V was pared by 2 bases and J by 4 bases, with 5 bases between. CDR3 DNA sequence: TGTGCCAGCAGCTTACAGGGCACCGGGGAGCTGTTTTCT. It codes for CASSLQGTGELFS.

The V gene is TRBV4-2, the J gene TRBJ2-2; tentatively, D is TRBD2 (6 bases). The V gene's germline CDR1 is LGHNA and CDR2 YNFKEQ. Deletions cut 1 base from V and 2 bases from J, with 20 bases between. The CDR3 runs 19 residues. For the CDR3, the DNA is TGTGCCAGCAGCCAAGTAGCGAGTTCTGGTAGCGGTAACACCGGGGAGCTGTTTTTT. Translating it yields CASSQVASSGSGNTGELFF.

This clonotype was seen repeatedly, ten times or more. The V gene is TRBV12-3 or TRBV12-4, the J gene TRBJ2-7, with 12 positions matching TRBD1. Trimming removed 8 bases from V and 2 bases from J; junction bases left unmatched: 7. CDR3 length: 15 amino acids. The CDR3 DNA reads TGTGCCAGCTCACTCGGGACAGGGGGCCCCTACGAGCAGTACTTC. Translation: CASSLGTGGPYEQYF.

This clonotype was detected many times. V and J are TRBV7-8 and TRBJ2-2; TRBD2 matches 8 bases. The CDR3 runs 17 residues. CDR1 and CDR2 (germline): SGHVS, FQNEAQ. With 4 bases clipped from V and 0 bases from J, the junction kept 7 bases outside the gene matches. The CDR3 region has the DNA TGTGCCAGCAGCTCCATGGGACTAGTGGCGAACACCGGGGAGCTGTTTTTT. Translated, it gives CASSSMGLVANTGELFF.

This clonotype has just a few counts. J is TRBJ1-1 and V is TRBV5-1, with D possibly matching TRBD1 (6 bases). Between the trimmed V and J ends, which lost 0 bases and 0 bases, there was a span of 15 bases. The CDR3 consists of 17 residues. The V gene's germline CDR1 is SGHRS and CDR2 YFSETQ. CDR3 sequence: CASSLDFKDSMNTEAFF. The CDR3 DNA sequence: TGCGCCAGCAGCTTGGATTTTAAGGACAGCATGAACACTGAAGCTTTCTTT.

The rearrangement links TRBV13 to TRBJ1-1; the D is unclear. The V end was cut by 2 bases, the J end by 1 base, with 17 bases between. This CDR3 contains 17 residues. Germline CDR1 PRHDT, CDR2 FYEKMQ (reference sequence). The CDR3 DNA is TGTGCCAGCAGCTTACCTCCCCTCACTGTGCGGAACACTGAAGCTTTCTTT. Translating it yields CASSLPPLTVRNTEAFF.

This clonotype showed up many times. V and J are TRBV10-3 and TRBJ2-5, with D possibly TRBD2 on 5 matching bases. Trimming cost V 8 bases and J 0 bases, with 10 bases left between them. Germline CDR1 reads ENHRY; CDR2 reads SYGVKD. The length of the CDR3 is 13 residues. The CDR3 bases are TGTGCCATCCAGAGGGAGTACCAAGAGACCCAGTACTTC. Protein sequence: CAIQREYQETQYF.

The chain combines TRBV2 with TRBJ2-3, with TRBD1 matching over 7 bases. J was trimmed by 4 bases and V by 3 bases; bases with no gene match: 1. CDR1 SNHLY and CDR2 FYNNEI come from the germline V gene. The CDR3 totals 13 residues. CDR3 amino acids: CASSDQGADTQYF. CDR3 bases: TGTGCCAGCAGTGACCAGGGGGCAGATACGCAGTATTTT.

This clonotype was seen many times. The chain employs TRBV12-3 or TRBV12-4 and TRBJ1-1, with unresolved D. The CDR3 is made up of 13 amino acids. Trimming left V 6 bases short and J 6 bases short, with 14 bases between. In DNA form, the CDR3 reads TGTGCCAGCAGACCTGGACTGGGCGCTGAAGCTTTCTTT. This codes for CASRPGLGAEAFF.